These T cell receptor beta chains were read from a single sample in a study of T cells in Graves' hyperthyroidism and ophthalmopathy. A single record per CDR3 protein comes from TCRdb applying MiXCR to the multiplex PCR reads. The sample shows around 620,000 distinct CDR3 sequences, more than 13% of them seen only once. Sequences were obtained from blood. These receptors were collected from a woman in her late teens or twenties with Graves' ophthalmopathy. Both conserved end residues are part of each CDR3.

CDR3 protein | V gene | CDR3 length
CAISAGVGTDTQYF | TRBV10-3 | 14
CASSLGGTSEETQYF | TRBV11-1 | 15
CASSPRGTDVATNEKLFF | TRBV9 | 18
CASSLRDSYEQYF | TRBV12-3/TRBV12-4 | 13
CASSLTGRATGELFF | TRBV27 | 15
CASSIRQVLNQPQHF | TRBV19 | 15
CASSPTRTSVTDTQYF | TRBV7-2 | 16
CSVERGLGTDTQYF | TRBV29-1 | 14
CSVEDRRDRSNYGYTF | TRBV29-1 | 16
CASSRGLAGGSPGTDTQYF | TRBV14 | 19
CASSYPLQRGRNTEAFF | TRBV12-3/TRBV12-4 | 17
CASSPMGGVSNEQFF | TRBV18 | 15
CASRSGTGTNNEQFF | TRBV11-1 | 15
CASRIGDTEAFF | TRBV28 | 12
CASSGTGTGDRTEAFF | TRBV25-1 | 16
CASSRMGLDAVRHNEQFF | TRBV4-2 | 18
CASRQGIGEDEQYF | TRBV6-2/TRBV6-3 | 14
CASSLSGVGGRGETQYF | TRBV28 | 17
CASSVAPGHTEAFF | TRBV5-6 | 14
CASSLSRQGAGEKLFF | TRBV27 | 16
CAPEGHQYYEQYF | TRBV12-3/TRBV12-4 | 13
CASSLYQGSVEAFF | TRBV5-5 | 14
CASSQVSGELFF | TRBV3-1 | 12
CASSPAAEHGYTF | TRBV18 | 13
CASSLEGFRTSGSSRNEQFF | TRBV11-3 | 20
CASSISVAGSTIYF | TRBV19 | 14
CSVEWQPQHF | TRBV29-1 | 10
CASSLEQGVGIQYF | TRBV7-2 | 14
CASSRGRWGLTGFSYEQYF | TRBV7-8 | 19
CATSTVTTGAPLASF | TRBV15 | 15
CASNLAGVTYEQYF | TRBV28 | 14
CASSRGGTNSPLHF | TRBV7-8 | 14
CASSEVGLYEQYF | TRBV6-1 | 13